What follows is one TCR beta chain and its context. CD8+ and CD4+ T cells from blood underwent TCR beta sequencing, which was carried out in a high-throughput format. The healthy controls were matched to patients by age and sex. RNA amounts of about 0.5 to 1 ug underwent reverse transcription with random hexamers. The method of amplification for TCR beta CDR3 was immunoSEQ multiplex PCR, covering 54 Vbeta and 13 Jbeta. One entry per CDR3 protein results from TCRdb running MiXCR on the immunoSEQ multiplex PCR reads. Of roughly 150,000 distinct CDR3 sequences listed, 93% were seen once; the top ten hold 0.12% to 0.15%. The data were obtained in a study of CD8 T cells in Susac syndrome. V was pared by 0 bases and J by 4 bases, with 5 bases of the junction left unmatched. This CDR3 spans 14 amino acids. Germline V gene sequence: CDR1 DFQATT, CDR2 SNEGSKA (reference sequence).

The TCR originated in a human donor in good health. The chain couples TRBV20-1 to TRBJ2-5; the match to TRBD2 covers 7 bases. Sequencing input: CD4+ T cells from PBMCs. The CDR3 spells CSAREGLAGETQYF. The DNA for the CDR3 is TGCAGTGCTAGAGAAGGTTTAGCGGGAGAGACCCAGTACTTC.